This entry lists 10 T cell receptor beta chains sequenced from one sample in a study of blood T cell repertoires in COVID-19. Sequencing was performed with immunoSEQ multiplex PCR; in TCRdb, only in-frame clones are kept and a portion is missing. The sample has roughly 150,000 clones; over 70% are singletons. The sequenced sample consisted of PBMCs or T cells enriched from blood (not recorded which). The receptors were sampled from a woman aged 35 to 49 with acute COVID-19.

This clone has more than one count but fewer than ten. The CDR3 sequence is CASSIVGTRGEKLFF. CDR3 nucleotide sequence: TGTGCCAGTAGTATTGTGGGGACCAGGGGTGAAAAACTGTTTTTT. The rearrangement links TRBV19 to TRBJ1-4; possibly TRBD1 for D (6 bases). This CDR3 spans 15 amino acids. Germline CDR1 LNHDA, CDR2 SQIVND (reference sequence). The germline V and J ends were trimmed by 3 bases and 7 bases, with 15 bases remaining between them.

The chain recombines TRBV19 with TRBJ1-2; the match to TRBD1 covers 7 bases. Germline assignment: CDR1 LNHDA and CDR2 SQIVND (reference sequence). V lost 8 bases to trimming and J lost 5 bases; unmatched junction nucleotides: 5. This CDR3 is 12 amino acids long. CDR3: CASQDRPYGYTF. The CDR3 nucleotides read TGTGCCAGTCAGGACAGGCCGTATGGCTACACCTTC.

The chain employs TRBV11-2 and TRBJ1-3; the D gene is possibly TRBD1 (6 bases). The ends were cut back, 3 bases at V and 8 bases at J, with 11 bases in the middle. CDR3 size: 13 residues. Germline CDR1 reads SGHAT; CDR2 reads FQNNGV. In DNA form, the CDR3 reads TGTGCCAGCAGCTTTAGGGGGAGCGACACCATATATTTT. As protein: CASSFRGSDTIYF. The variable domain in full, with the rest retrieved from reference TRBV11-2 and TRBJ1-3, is EAGVAQSPRYKIIEKRQSVAFWCNPISGHATLYWYQQILGQGPKLLIQFQNNGVVDDSQLPKDRFSAERLKGVDSTLKIQPAKLEDSAVYLCASSFRGSDTIYFGEGSWLTVV.

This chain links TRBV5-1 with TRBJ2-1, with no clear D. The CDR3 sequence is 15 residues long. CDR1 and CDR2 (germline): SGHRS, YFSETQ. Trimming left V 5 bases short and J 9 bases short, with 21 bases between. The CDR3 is CASRRLGGPDGEQFF. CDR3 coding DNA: TGCGCCAGCAGGCGCCTCGGCGGCCCTGATGGTGAGCAGTTCTTC.

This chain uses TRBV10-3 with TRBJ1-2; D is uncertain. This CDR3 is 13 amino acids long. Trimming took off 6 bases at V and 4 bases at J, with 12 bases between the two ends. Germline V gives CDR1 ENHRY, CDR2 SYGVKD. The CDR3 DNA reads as TGTGCCATCAGAGAAGACACCTTCTATGGCTACACCTTC. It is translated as CAIREDTFYGYTF.

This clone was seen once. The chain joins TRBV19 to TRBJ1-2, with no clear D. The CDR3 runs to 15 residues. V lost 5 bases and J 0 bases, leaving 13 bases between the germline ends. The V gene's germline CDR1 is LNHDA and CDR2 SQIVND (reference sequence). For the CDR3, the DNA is TGTGCCAGTAGTGGCTCAGTGGGAGCTAACTATGGCTACACCTTC. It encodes CASSGSVGANYGYTF.

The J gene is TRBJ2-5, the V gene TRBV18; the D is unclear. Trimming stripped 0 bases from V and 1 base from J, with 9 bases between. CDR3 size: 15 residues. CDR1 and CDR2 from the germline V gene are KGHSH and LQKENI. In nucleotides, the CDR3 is TGTGCCAGCTCACCACCGCTAAACCGCCAAGAGACCCAGTACTTC. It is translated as CASSPPLNRQETQYF. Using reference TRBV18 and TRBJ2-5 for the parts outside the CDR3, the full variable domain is NAGVMQNPRHLVRRRGQEARLRCSPMKGHSHVYWYRQLPEEGLKFMVYLQKENIIDESGMPKERFSAEFPKEGPSILRIQQVVRGDSAAYFCASSPPLNRQETQYFGPGTRLLVL.

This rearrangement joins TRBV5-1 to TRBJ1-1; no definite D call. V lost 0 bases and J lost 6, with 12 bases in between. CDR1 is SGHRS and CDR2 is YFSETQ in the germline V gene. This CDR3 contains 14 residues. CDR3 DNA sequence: TGCGCCAGCAGCTTGGGGTCGGAGAGGTCTGAAGCTTTCTTT. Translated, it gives CASSLGSERSEAFF.

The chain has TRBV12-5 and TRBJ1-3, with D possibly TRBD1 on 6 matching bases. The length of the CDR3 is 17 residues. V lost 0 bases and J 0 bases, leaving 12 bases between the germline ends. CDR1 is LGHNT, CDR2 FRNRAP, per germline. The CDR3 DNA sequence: TGTGCTAGTGGTTTGGTAGTGGACAGCCGCTCTGGAAACACCATATATTTT. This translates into CASGLVVDSRSGNTIYF.

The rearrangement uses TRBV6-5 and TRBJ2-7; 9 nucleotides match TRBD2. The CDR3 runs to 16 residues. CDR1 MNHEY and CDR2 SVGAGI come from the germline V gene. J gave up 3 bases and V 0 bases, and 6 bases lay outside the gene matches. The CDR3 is CASSYSDAGGNYEQYF. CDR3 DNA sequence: TGTGCCAGCAGTTACTCTGACGCGGGGGGGAACTACGAGCAGTACTTC.